These 2 T cell receptor beta chains were sequenced from one sample in a study of PD-L1 blockade in urothelial cancer. The time point here: pretreatment peripheral blood. Sequencing was performed with immunoSEQ multiplex PCR; in TCRdb, only in-frame clones are kept and a portion is missing. The sample carries about 38,000 clones, 70% to 90% recorded once. This specimen was PBMCs, taken around atezolizumab (anti-PD-L1) treatment. The receptors shown here come from a man of 80 years or more with urothelial cancer.

The J gene is TRBJ1-2, the V gene TRBV27; TRBD1 might be the D (6 bases). CDR3 length: 13 residues. Germline CDR1 MNHEY, CDR2 SMNVEV (reference sequence). V lost 6 bases and J 8 bases, leaving 16 bases between the germline ends. DNA of the CDR3: TGTGCCAGCAGAAAAACAGGGAGGGGCGGCTACACCTTC. This translates into CASRKTGRGGYTF.

This chain uses TRBV4-1 with TRBJ1-5; a weak D match, TRBD1 (5 bases). Germline V lookup: CDR1 MGHRA, CDR2 YSYEKL. Trimming removed 5 bases at V and 0 bases at J, with 11 bases between. This CDR3 contains 15 residues. CDR3 residues: CASSTSQGSNQPQHF. The CDR3 DNA follows: TGCGCCAGCAGCACAAGCCAGGGTAGCAATCAGCCCCAGCATTTT.